One and the same sample provided the 9 T cell receptor beta chains below, sequenced in a study of blood T cell dynamics during melanoma immunotherapy. TCRdb's table, derived via immunoSEQ multiplex PCR, lists solely in-frame clones and lacks some. The table lists more than 15,000 clones, around 83% of them singletons. Time point in this sample: pre-treatment baseline. Sequencing used blood, obtained from a patient treated with checkpoint blockade. The source is a human donor with melanoma.

The genes are TRBV5-5 and TRBJ2-3; 10 positions match TRBD1. Germline values: CDR1 SGHKS, CDR2 YYEKEE (reference sequence). This CDR3 contains 16 residues. The trim removed 4 bases at V and 3 bases at J, leaving 8 bases unmatched. CDR3 nucleotides: TGTGCCAGCAGCGACCGACAGGGGGCTCGGACAGATACGCAGTATTTT. Protein: CASSDRQGARTDTQYF.

The chain employs TRBV10-3 and TRBJ2-5, with D unresolved. The CDR3 is 13 amino acids. The V and J ends lost 7 bases and 5 bases respectively, with 14 bases between them. In germline, CDR1 is ENHRY, CDR2 SYGVKD. Here the CDR3 DNA reads TGTGCCATCAAGGAGTACTCGTCGGAGACCCAGTACTTC. Protein: CAIKEYSSETQYF.

This clone was counted between two and nine times. Other nucleotide sequences in the sample specify the same CDR3. This chain joins TRBV27 and TRBJ1-2, with D possibly TRBD1 on 5 matching bases. V was clipped by 3 bases and J by 2 bases, with 7 bases between them. Germline CDR1 and CDR2: MNHEY and SMNVEV (reference sequence). There are 13 residues in the CDR3. The CDR3 reads CASSFEGNYGYTF. The CDR3 DNA reads TGTGCCAGCAGTTTTGAGGGGAACTATGGCTACACCTTC.

The chain recombines TRBV7-9 with TRBJ2-7; D is undetermined. V was cut by 0 bases and J by 6 bases, with 6 bases left in between. The CDR3 spans 12 residues. CDR1 is SEHNR, CDR2 FQNEAQ, per germline (reference sequence). This CDR3 reads CASSLASVEQYF. The CDR3 region has the DNA TGTGCCAGCAGCTTAGCTTCCGTCGAGCAGTACTTC.

V gene TRBV5-6 combines with J gene TRBJ2-4; D perhaps matches TRBD2 (6 bases). This CDR3 has 15 amino acids. Trimming took off 4 bases at V and 8 bases at J, with 19 bases between the two ends. The germline gives CDR1 SGHDT, CDR2 YYEEEE. CDR3 nucleotide sequence: TGTGCCAGCAGCACTCGAGGCAGGGACTTGGACATTCAGTACTTC. Protein: CASSTRGRDLDIQYF. The variable domain in full, with the rest retrieved from reference TRBV5-6 and TRBJ2-4, is DAGVTQSPTHLIKTRGQQVTLRCSPKSGHDTVSWYQQALGQGPQFIFQYYEEEERQRGNFPDRFSGHQFPNYSSELNVNALLLGDSALYLCASSTRGRDLDIQYFGAGTRLSVL.

This clone appeared a single time. The J gene is TRBJ2-2, the V gene TRBV6-5; D could derive from TRBD1 or TRBD2 (5 bases each). The CDR3 loop spans 15 amino acids. Between the trimmed V and J ends, which lost 7 bases and 6 bases, there was a span of 18 bases. Germline V gene sequence: CDR1 MNHEY, CDR2 SVGAGI. The CDR3 loop is CASTLLGTRSGELFF. CDR3 DNA: TGTGCCAGCACCTTACTCGGGACCCGTTCCGGGGAGCTGTTTTTT.

The CDR3 sequence: CASSVEAGAPSYNEQFF. The CDR3 coding sequence is TGTGCCAGCAGCGTCGAAGCGGGAGCCCCCTCCTACAATGAGCAGTTCTTC. The chain employs TRBV9 and TRBJ2-1, with 8 nucleotides matching TRBD2. The CDR3 extends over 17 amino acids. Per the germline V gene, CDR1 is SGDLS and CDR2 is YYNGEE. Germline trimming cut 2 bases from V and 0 bases from J; bases unmatched to any gene: 7.

The chain recombines TRBV18 with TRBJ2-7; 8 bases fit TRBD1. Germline CDR1 is KGHSH and CDR2 is LQKENI. Trimming cost V 5 bases and J 7 bases; bases outside gene matches: 7. The CDR3 is made up of 13 amino acids. In nucleotides, the CDR3 is TGTGCCAGCTCAGTGGACAGGGTTCGGGAGCAGTACTTC. Protein: CASSVDRVREQYF.

The rearrangement uses TRBV19 and TRBJ2-5, with D perhaps assigned TRBD1 or TRBD2 (6 bases each). CDR3 length: 13 amino acids. V shed 6 bases and J shed 1 base, with 9 bases lying between them. From germline, CDR1 is LNHDA and CDR2 SQIVND (reference sequence). The CDR3 loop is CASRGGVQETQYF. CDR3 DNA: TGTGCCAGTAGGGGGGGCGTCCAAGAGACCCAGTACTTC.